Listed below are T cell receptor beta chains from one sample, sequenced in a study of response to subunit inactivated influenza vaccine. One entry per CDR3 protein results from TCRdb running MiXCR on the RT-PCR reads. Found here are some 570,000 distinct CDR3 sequences, about 11% of them singletons; the top ten hold approximately 10%. Separately, the same data were catalogued under a study of T cells expressing NK-cell markers.

The sample was PBMCs from blood, taken on the day of vaccination. The receptors come from a middle-aged man who received an inactivated influenza vaccine. The CDR3 runs from the conserved cysteine through the conserved F or W. D genes are given only for firm matches. Part of the rows lack a size; the others show once, few, many or a class for expanded clones.

d_call j_call clone_size v_call cdr3_nt cdr3_aa
- TRBJ1-5 - TRBV7-2 TGTGCCAGCAGCTTCCGTACAAGTAGCAATCAGCCCCAGCATTTT CASSFRTSSNQPQHF
TRBD2 TRBJ2-3 - TRBV7-6 TGTGCCAGCAGCTTATCTCGGACTAGCGGGGGGTACACAGATACGCAGTATTTT CASSLSRTSGGYTDTQYF
- TRBJ2-2 - TRBV28 TGTGCCAGCAGCCCAGGACGTTGGGAGCTGTTTTTT CASSPGRWELFF
- TRBJ2-3 many TRBV7-8 TGTGCCAGCAACGTGGACCTTAGCACAGATACGCAGTATTTT CASNVDLSTDTQYF
TRBD2 TRBJ2-7 many TRBV7-2 TGTGCCAGCAGCTTAGGGTCGGGGGGGCTCTACGAGCAGTACTTC CASSLGSGGLYEQYF
TRBD1 TRBJ2-7 - TRBV6-2/TRBV6-3 TGTGCCAGCAGCGATTGGACAGGGGCCTACGAGCAGTACTTC CASSDWTGAYEQYF
TRBD2 TRBJ2-5 - TRBV20-1 TGCAGCCAAACTGGGGGAGGGCAAGGGGACCAAGAGACCCAGTACTTC CSQTGGGQGDQETQYF
- TRBJ2-3 few TRBV7-2 TGTGCCAGCAGCACCATGCAGGAACCCACGCAGTATTTT CASSTMQEPTQYF
- TRBJ2-2 few TRBV6-5 TGTGCCAGCAGTTACTCGACAGCCGGCTTTCACACCGGGGAGCTGTTTTTT CASSYSTAGFHTGELFF
TRBD1 TRBJ1-4 few TRBV5-1 TGCGCCAGCAGCTTGGCCCCGGGACAGGAAAATGAAAAACTGTTTTTT CASSLAPGQENEKLFF
- TRBJ2-7 - TRBV3-1 TGTGCCAGCAGCCAAGATCTAGCCAGAGGCTACGAGCAGTACTTC CASSQDLARGYEQYF
- TRBJ2-1 few TRBV18 TGTGCCAGCTCACGCAGGGACCCCCCTTGGGGCAATGAGCAGTTCTTC CASSRRDPPWGNEQFF
- TRBJ2-5 - TRBV4-2 TGTGCCAGCAGCCAAAATCCAGCGGCGCCCAAAGAGACCCAGTACTTC CASSQNPAAPKETQYF
- TRBJ1-1 few TRBV5-1 TGCGCCAGCAGCTTGGGACACTTGAACACTGAAGCTTTCTTT CASSLGHLNTEAFF
- TRBJ2-7 - TRBV3-1 TGTGCCAGCAGCCAAGTAGGGCGCGGGGAGCAGTACTTC CASSQVGRGEQYF
TRBD2 TRBJ2-1 few TRBV11-2 TGTGCCAGCAGCTCTCATCTAGCGGACGCAAACAATGAGCAGTTCTTC CASSSHLADANNEQFF
TRBD1 TRBJ2-4 many TRBV18 TGTGCCAGCTCACCGGGGCAGGGGGCCCAAAACATTCAGTACTTC CASSPGQGAQNIQYF
TRBD1 TRBJ1-1 - TRBV20-1 TGCAGTGCTACCACAGGGGGACGGACTGAAGCTTTCTTT CSATTGGRTEAFF
- TRBJ2-1 - TRBV6-2/TRBV6-3 TGTGCCAGCAGGGAAACTAGTTACGATGAGCAGTTCTTC CASRETSYDEQFF
- TRBJ1-4 - TRBV20-1 TGCAGTGCCAGCCAAATAACAGGCGGAGAAAAACTGTTTTTT CSASQITGGEKLFF
- TRBJ2-1 few TRBV20-1 TGCAGTGCTAGCAAGCGGTACTCCTACAATGAGCAGTTCTTC CSASKRYSYNEQFF
TRBD1 TRBJ1-5 - TRBV12-3/TRBV12-4 TGTGCCAGCAGTTTGGGACAGGGGGTCGATCAGCCCCAGCATTTT CASSLGQGVDQPQHF
- TRBJ2-1 - TRBV5-1 TGCGCCAGCAGCTCGGAGGGGACAACCTACAATGAGCAGTTCTTC CASSSEGTTYNEQFF